This T cell receptor (beta chain) derives from a study of cytomegalovirus exposure and HLA in healthy donors listed by TCRdb under 2017. As for the study more broadly: An earlier analysis of some 600 of the donors reported 276 Gb of sequence data and 95 million to 130 million unique TCR beta sequences obtained from around 190 million T cells. A later analysis re-analyzed previously published TCR beta repertoires from 660 or so donors and added high-resolution HLA genotyping to study TCR occurrence patterns. Using immunosequencing, the study profiled T cell repertoires from around 680 subjects and related those repertoires to cytomegalovirus serostatus. In an earlier analysis of several hundred of the donors, high-throughput TCR beta sequencing was used to judge whether each TCR beta V gene segment behaved as functional or pseudogenic. Rather than using new phenotypic data, the later analysis identified candidate immune exposures from TCR beta sequences and from how often those sequences occurred across donors. An early release covering 550 to 650 HLA-typed donors comprised approximately 290 gigabases of sequencing data and 65 million to 100 million unique TCR sequences. HLA typing covered class I and class II loci at four-digit resolution. The number of donors typed differed by locus, with about 629-630 for A, B, C, DRB1 and DQB1, more than 500 for DQA1, over 600 for DPA1, and around 460 for DPB1. The study aimed to test whether cataloging public T cell receptors could reveal signatures of past pathogen exposure. All discovery cohort repertoires had been generated on a single sequencing platform. Roughly 5 DR-DQ haplotypes were handled as single units for association and clustering because linkage in the cohort was strong. Among some 410 genotyped donors of the cohort, an average of approximately 240,000 unique TCR beta nucleotide sequences was sequenced per donor, of which roughly 17% were non-productive. A later genetic analysis took genome-wide SNP genotypes for about three fifths of the roughly 670 donors and used that subset as a discovery cohort. Besides the first cohort of 550 to 750 subjects, a separate validation cohort made up of roughly 120 different subjects was used. To predict cytomegalovirus infection status, the study brought together high-throughput TCR immunosequencing, statistical association of individual TCRs with disease status, and machine learning. Donor age, sex, ethnicity and CMV serostatus were compiled alongside the repertoire data. The genetic ancestry cluster associated with self-reported Caucasian donors included about 81% of the roughly 390 genotyped donors. Overall study outcomes, separate from this receptor: A later genetic analysis reported fewer N-insertions in productive TCRs among donors in an Asian-associated ancestry cluster than the approximately 700-donor mean. V-gene and J-gene trimming of TCR beta chains was associated with a missense DCLRE1C variant in a later genetic analysis, and the association was replicated in an independent cohort. A later analysis reported that several top co-occurrence clusters appeared linked to parvovirus B19, influenza, CMV and Epstein-Barr virus. A cluster of highly shared sequence variants was judged likely to represent a technical artifact of the sequencing pipeline. Because some donors lacked HLA typing at each locus, the association tests relied only on the typed subset. Because counts were too low, approximately 18 rarely observed V segments, including chromosome 9 orphons, were excluded from the earlier analysis of several hundred of the donors. In a later analysis, HLA-associated TCR beta chains were found to be more clonally expanded and to have lower generation probabilities than equally common non-associated chains. The study listed 150 to 200 TCR beta chains as associated with cytomegalovirus. A further reported finding was that TCR beta sequences accurately predicted the HLA-A and HLA-B alleles for most subjects in the first cohort. Most TCR sequences were seen in very few donors, while some public TCRs were found in many individuals. Most CMV-associated TCR beta chains appeared to be HLA-restricted in a later analysis, and the HLA associations seemed to be driven largely by CMV exposure. Correlated functional status among segregating V segments might reflect linkage disequilibrium, but an unknown experimental factor could not be ruled out. Three of the identified cytomegalovirus-associated TCR beta chains were confirmed in vitro to be specific for cytomegalovirus antigens. This cohort had only TCR beta chains sequenced, and the lack of alpha or paired-chain data limited which features could be detected. The only immune exposure information available for the cohort was CMV serostatus. The 87-base-pair reads could not distinguish some IMGT-functional V segments, including TRBV6-2 and TRBV6-3, so those segments were excluded. Assigning TCR associations to individual alleles was difficult when HLA alleles, especially DR and DQ, strongly co-occurred. According to the authors, the approach could potentially be generalized to other disease states and immunological phenotypes. According to a later analysis, TCR association rates differed among HLA loci, with DRB1 alleles showing the most associated TCRs and HLA-C alleles showing the fewest. The classifier was reported to diagnose cytomegalovirus status with high specificity and sensitivity in both the original and validation cohorts. Broadly in line with IMGT annotations, most TCR beta V segments showed up in productive rearrangements about 87% or about 30% of the time in an earlier analysis of roughly 590 of the donors. Sequencing depth was assumed to be roughly uniform across donors in the presence/absence analyses, though that assumption may not hold. In a later analysis, some 18,000 TCR beta sequences were associated with specific HLA alleles at a false discovery rate of 0.05.

The germline V and J ends show losses of 3 bases and 7 bases respectively, and no gene match explains 3 bases of the junction. The CDR3 holds 15 amino acids from the cysteine to the phenylalanine. Left in the record is the CDR3 DNA by itself, 45 bases read in frame from the first base. In the germline V gene (reference sequence), CDR1 corresponds to SEHNR and CDR2 to FQNEAQ. As for this clone: This receptor's antigen is unknown. No much larger clone exists at a distance of one base, and base qualities are not known.

In total, over 600 healthy bone marrow donors made up the cohort. At the time of sampling, every cohort member was nominally healthy, though immune exposures that went unrecorded were likely present. The donor tested CMV seronegative, placing the donor among the approximately 360 seronegative members of the cohort. Each donor provided a peripheral blood sample, and peripheral blood mononuclear cells were used for TCR beta sequencing. Genomic DNA was extracted from the blood cell samples with the Qiagen DNeasy Blood Extraction Kit. The method behind the library was the immunoSEQ multiplex PCR assay. For the multiplex PCR, a mixture combining 60 forward primers for TCR Vbeta segments and 13 reverse primers for TCR Jbeta segments was used. The CDR3 region of rearranged TCR beta genes was amplified from genomic DNA with a multiplex PCR assay. The amplified TCR beta libraries were sequenced on the Illumina HiSeq System as 87-base-pair reads. For the original study's pipeline: Across the roughly 640 repertoires, a later analysis counted 75 million to 90 million unique TCR beta chains, approximately 10 million of which were shared by at least two donors. Raw reads were error-corrected and collapsed into unique sequences by a nearest-neighbor algorithm in which closely related sequences were merged to remove PCR and sequencing errors. To assign V, D and J gene segments, CDR3 sequences were aligned to IMGT reference sequences. For a sequence to be retained, a match of at least six nucleotides was required to both a V gene segment and a J gene segment. A rearrangement counted as productive if the CDR3 had no stop codons and remained in frame with V and J, and every other rearrangement counted as non-productive. Following IMGT convention, CDR3 was defined as the stretch from the second conserved V-encoded cysteine up to the conserved J-encoded phenylalanine. The earlier analysis of about 610 of the donors excluded sequences that lacked an unambiguous match to a single V gene segment. An earlier analysis of about 600 of the donors called V segments functional above 56.7% productive rearrangements and segregating when the between-donor standard deviation exceeded 5%. To diagnose cytomegalovirus status from the catalog of TCR beta chain sequences, a statistical classification framework was built. In a later analysis, V and J genes were assigned by comparing TCR nucleotide sequences against IMGT/GENE-DB human TR gene sequences. In a later analysis, CDR3 sequences and most-parsimonious VDJ recombination scenarios were assigned using the TCRdist pipeline. In a later analysis, every TCR beta chain was defined by the combination of its CDR3 amino acid sequence and its V-gene family, and reads without a unique V-gene family were dropped. To address suspected cross-contamination and a sequencing artifact, a later analysis removed a few hundred highly shared, low-generation-probability nucleotide sequences. In a later analysis, a clonal expansion index for each public chain was calculated from normalized within-repertoire ranks of inferred template counts. In a later analysis, generation probabilities were computed using a VDJ recombination model fitted to out-of-frame rearrangements, and the results were checked against IGoR. Hypergeometric tests were used in a later analysis to score TCR-TCR, TCR-HLA and TCR-CMV co-occurrence, with a repertoire-size bias correction applied to the TCR pairs. To estimate false discovery rates, a later analysis permuted the HLA or CMV assignments 20 times. A later analysis grouped co-occurring TCRs with DBSCAN, adding TCRdist sequence similarity when clustering within HLA-allele-positive subsets. For co-occurrence clustering, repertoires with fewer than 30,000 or more than 120,000 public chains were excluded, along with roughly 5 repertoires with anomalous nucleotide sharing. This immuneACCESS table, as held by TCRdb, lists in-frame sequences with V and J called but not all clones. Of the missing ones, under half trace to an unresolved V gene in checked studies; the others have no known cause. V, J and clone size are taken as reported in that table, and D and trimming were inferred from the DNA itself. The sample records more than 150,000 clones, around four fifths of which are singletons. Together, the top ten hold more than 1.5% of the sample.

The sequenced material came from PBMCs. The rearranged chain carries TRBV7-9 and TRBJ2-1; TRBD2 agrees with 13 junctional bases. The source of this sequence is a man in his fifties or sixties in good health and CMV-seronegative. CDR3 loop: CASSFRLAGGNEQFF. The DNA sequence is given as TGTGCCAGCAGCTTTAGACTAGCGGGAGGTAATGAGCAGTTCTTC.